The clone carrying this TCR beta chain has at least ten counts. This sample was taken from a study of T cells in Graves' hyperthyroidism and ophthalmopathy. Researchers amplified the TCR beta CDR3 regions from RNA transcripts. HTBI primers drove first-round RT-PCR of the TCR CDR3. TCRdb called the multiplex PCR reads again in MiXCR, with one record for every CDR3 protein. Altogether 480,000 or so distinct CDR3 sequences are present, roughly 14% being singletons, with the ten largest covering 15% to 20%. In germline, CDR1 is KGHDR, CDR2 SFDVKD. The V and J ends lost 4 bases and 5 bases, in that order; junction bases with no gene match: 14. The CDR3 is 18 amino acids.

Sample: blood. The TCR sequence derives from a young woman with Graves' hyperthyroidism. The V gene is TRBV24-1, the J gene TRBJ2-1, with 9 nucleotides matching TRBD2. CDR3: CATSDPSGGRAGHNEQFF. For the CDR3, the DNA is TGTGCCACCAGTGACCCCTCCGGCGGGAGGGCCGGGCACAATGAGCAGTTCTTC.